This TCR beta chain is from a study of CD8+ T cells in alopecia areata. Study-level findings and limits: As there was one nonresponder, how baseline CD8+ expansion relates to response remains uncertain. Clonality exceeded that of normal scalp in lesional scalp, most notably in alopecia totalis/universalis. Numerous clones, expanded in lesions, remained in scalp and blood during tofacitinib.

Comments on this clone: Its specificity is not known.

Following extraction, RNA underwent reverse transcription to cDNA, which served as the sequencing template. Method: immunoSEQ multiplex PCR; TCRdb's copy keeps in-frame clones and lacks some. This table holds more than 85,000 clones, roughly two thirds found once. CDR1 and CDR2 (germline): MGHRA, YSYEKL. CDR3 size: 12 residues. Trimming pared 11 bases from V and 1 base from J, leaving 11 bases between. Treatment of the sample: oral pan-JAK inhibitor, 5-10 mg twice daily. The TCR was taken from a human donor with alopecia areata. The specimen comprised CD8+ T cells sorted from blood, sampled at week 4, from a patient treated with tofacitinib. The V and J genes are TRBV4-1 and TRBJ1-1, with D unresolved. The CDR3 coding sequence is TGCGCCTCCCGGGCAGAGAACACTGAAGCTTTCTTT. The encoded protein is CASRAENTEAFF.